One and the same sample provided the 31 T cell receptor beta chains below, sequenced in a study of blood T cell repertoires in COVID-19. Assay: immunoSEQ multiplex PCR; the TCRdb copy retains only in-frame clones and omits some. The sample has roughly 80,000 clones, under 80% seen once. Sequencing was carried out using peripheral blood. The origin of the receptors is a human donor in a cohort sampled during active COVID-19.

The table lists this clone with a count of one. The rearrangement links TRBV11-3 to TRBJ2-7; a possible D gene is TRBD1 (6 bases). In germline, CDR1 is SGHNT, CDR2 YENEEA. This CDR3 contains 14 residues. The ends were cut back, 5 bases at V and 2 bases at J, with 13 bases in the middle. This CDR3 is CASSPQQGAYEQYF. CDR3 in DNA: TGTGCCAGCAGCCCCCAACAGGGCGCCTACGAGCAGTACTTC.

V usage is TRBV5-1 and J usage is TRBJ2-6; 7 bases align to TRBD1. Per germline, CDR1 SGHRS and CDR2 YFSETQ. The CDR3 has 15 residues. Losses at the gene ends were 4 bases for V and 2 bases for J; bases not matched to a gene: 3. The DNA of the CDR3 is TGCGCCAGCAGCCAGGGACAGCCTGGGGCCAACGTCCTGACTTTC. Its translation: CASSQGQPGANVLTF.

This clone has at least ten counts. The V call is TRBV6-5, the J call TRBJ1-2; no clear D gene. The CDR3 consists of 14 residues. Germline CDR1 reads MNHEY; CDR2 reads SVGAGI. V was trimmed by 0 bases and J by 4 bases, leaving 9 bases between them. CDR3 loop: CASSYSDLGYGYTF. CDR3 DNA: TGTGCCAGCAGTTACTCCGACTTGGGCTATGGCTACACCTTC.

This chain links TRBV4-1 with TRBJ1-1; tentatively, D is TRBD1 (6 bases). Trimming took 1 base from V and 3 from J, leaving 9 bases between them. This CDR3 is 14 amino acids long. Germline values: CDR1 MGHRA, CDR2 YSYEKL. The CDR3 region is CASSQGPGDTEAFF. The CDR3 DNA is TGCGCCAGCAGCCAAGGTCCAGGGGACACTGAAGCTTTCTTT.

The chain employs TRBV28 and TRBJ2-1; TRBD2 aligns across 8 bases. Germline V CDR1 and CDR2: MDHEN, SYDVKM. V lost 6 bases and J lost 4; bases outside the gene matches: 8. The CDR3 spans 15 residues. CDR3 sequence reads: CASSPGGARYNEQFF. Here the CDR3 DNA reads TGTGCCAGCAGCCCCGGGGGGGCGCGGTACAATGAGCAGTTCTTC.

The chain is built from TRBV30 and TRBJ2-5; D gene unclear. The germline V gene has CDR1 GTSNPN and CDR2 SVGIG (reference sequence). The CDR3 consists of 11 residues. Trimming took off 6 bases at V and 2 bases at J, with 7 bases between the two ends. CDR3 sequence: CACQQQETQYF. The CDR3 DNA reads TGTGCCTGTCAACAGCAAGAGACCCAGTACTTC.

This clone appeared a few times. V usage is TRBV2 and J usage is TRBJ1-5; D is perhaps TRBD1 (5 bases). The CDR3 is 15 residues long. V lost 4 bases and J lost 0, with 10 bases in between. Germline CDR1 and CDR2: SNHLY and FYNNEI. Here the CDR3 reads CASSVQARSNQPQHF. CDR3 DNA: TGTGCCAGCAGTGTACAGGCGCGTAGCAATCAGCCCCAGCATTTT.

The chain employs TRBV18 and TRBJ2-2; D is perhaps TRBD1 (6 bases). CDR3 length: 17 amino acids. V gave up 3 bases and J gave up 3 bases, with 17 bases separating them. The germline CDR1 and CDR2 sequences are KGHSH and LQKENI. The CDR3 protein is CASSPGTQPWHTGELFF. CDR3 nucleotide sequence: TGTGCCAGCTCACCTGGGACACAACCCTGGCACACCGGGGAGCTGTTTTTT.

V usage is TRBV29-1 and J usage is TRBJ1-2; 7 bases agree with TRBD1. From germline, CDR1 is SQVTM and CDR2 ANQGSEA. V gave up 2 bases and J gave up 7 bases; unmatched junction bases: 10. The length of the CDR3 is 14 residues. The CDR3 DNA reads TGCAGCGTTGAAAGGCAGGGGGGCGCGGGTGGCTACACCTTC. Its protein product is CSVERQGGAGGYTF.

The chain uses TRBV5-6 and TRBJ2-7; tentative D call: TRBD1 (5 bases). Germline V gene sequence: CDR1 SGHDT, CDR2 YYEEEE. CDR3 length equals 13 residues. V was shortened by 2 bases and J by 3 bases, with 9 bases between the two germline ends. CDR3 sequence (DNA): TGTGCCAGCAGCTTAGTGACAGACTACGAGCAGTACTTC. Amino acid sequence: CASSLVTDYEQYF.

This rearrangement joins TRBV19 to TRBJ1-2, with a possible D match to TRBD1 (5 bases). The germline gives CDR1 LNHDA, CDR2 SQIVND (reference sequence). V was shortened by 8 bases and J by 1 base, with 17 bases between the two germline ends. The length of the CDR3 is 15 residues. CDR3 sequence reads: CASVPGDRDNYGYTF. The CDR3, as DNA: TGTGCCAGTGTACCGGGGGACCGTGATAACTATGGCTACACCTTC.

This clone has only a few counts. The J gene is TRBJ1-5, the V gene TRBV28; D is possibly TRBD1 (5 bases). The CDR3 has 15 residues. Germline V gene sequence: CDR1 MDHEN, CDR2 SYDVKM. V lost 2 bases and J lost 1, with 9 bases in between. The CDR3 region has the DNA TGTGCCAGCAGTTTAGCGGGGCTAAGCAATCAGCCCCAGCATTTT. Residues: CASSLAGLSNQPQHF.

V gene TRBV28 combines with J gene TRBJ1-3; D is unclear. Trimming pared 4 bases from V and 4 bases from J, leaving 5 bases between. There are 12 residues in the CDR3. CDR1 is MDHEN, CDR2 SYDVKM, per germline. The CDR3 here is CASSSGGNTIYF. The CDR3 coding sequence is TGTGCCAGCAGTTCAGGCGGAAACACCATATATTTT.

Only a few counts were recorded for this clone. The genes are TRBV6-1 and TRBJ2-4, with 8 bases that match TRBD2. This CDR3 contains 17 residues. Germline CDR1 reads MNHNS; CDR2 reads SASEGT. The ends lost 0 bases at V and 3 bases at J; junction bases unmatched: 7. This chain's CDR3 is CASSEAGGGQGKNIQYF. The CDR3 nucleotides read TGTGCCAGCAGTGAAGCCGGGGGGGGGCAAGGCAAAAACATTCAGTACTTC.

This chain joins TRBV2 and TRBJ2-2; D uncertain. Trimming removed 6 bases from V and 3 bases from J, with 17 bases in between. Germline assignment: CDR1 SNHLY and CDR2 FYNNEI. This CDR3 comprises 16 residues. The chain's CDR3 is CASRPKEFLYTGELFF. CDR3 nucleotide sequence: TGTGCCAGCAGGCCTAAAGAGTTCCTATACACCGGGGAGCTGTTTTTT.

This chain connects TRBV6-2 or TRBV6-3 to TRBJ2-5; 16 positions agree with TRBD2. This CDR3 has 18 amino acids. Germline trimming cut 2 bases from V and 1 base from J; bases unmatched to any gene: 4. Germline lookup yields CDR1 MNHEY and CDR2 SVGEGT. CDR3 residues: CASSYGTSGGAFQETQYF. The CDR3 region has the DNA TGTGCCAGCAGTTACGGGACTAGCGGGGGGGCGTTCCAAGAGACCCAGTACTTC.

The chain joins TRBV4-3 to TRBJ1-1, with D perhaps matching TRBD1 (6 bases). V was shortened by 1 base and J by 1 base, with 10 bases between the two germline ends. Germline CDR1 and CDR2: LGHNA and YSLEER. This CDR3 is 15 amino acids long. CDR3 region: CASSQVDRQNTEAFF. As DNA, the CDR3 is TGCGCCAGCAGCCAAGTCGACAGGCAGAACACTGAAGCTTTCTTT.

The CDR3 bases are TGTGCCATCAGCCGGGACAGGGAACTCTACGAGCAGTACTTC. It codes for CAISRDRELYEQYF. This chain connects TRBV10-3 to TRBJ2-7, with TRBD1 identical over 9 bases. With V trimmed by 6 bases and J by 3 bases, 6 bases remained unmatched. This CDR3 region has 14 residues. Germline V lookup: CDR1 ENHRY, CDR2 SYGVKD.

There are a few counts of this clone. The chain employs TRBV18 and TRBJ1-3, with TRBD1 as a possible D gene (5 bases). CDR1 is KGHSH, CDR2 LQKENI, per germline. The length of the CDR3 is 16 residues. V shed 3 bases and J shed 2 bases, with 14 bases lying between them. In DNA form, the CDR3 reads TGTGCCAGCTCACCGTGGGGCCAGACTGCTGGAAACACCATATATTTT. Its protein product is CASSPWGQTAGNTIYF.

This clone was observed a few times. The chain is built from TRBV4-3 and TRBJ2-5, with TRBD2 as a possible D gene (6 bases). The V end was cut by 0 bases, the J end by 0 bases, with 11 bases between. Germline lookup yields CDR1 LGHNA and CDR2 YSLEER. This CDR3 is 16 amino acids long. Written as DNA, the CDR3 is TGCGCCAGCAGCCAAGAATACCGGGACTACCAAGAGACCCAGTACTTC. Its translation is CASSQEYRDYQETQYF.

The chain is built from TRBV28 and TRBJ1-4; no firm D call. The CDR3 extends over 12 amino acids. Germline CDR1 and CDR2: MDHEN and SYDVKM. Trimming took 7 bases from V and 13 from J, leaving 16 bases between them. The CDR3 here is CASIGSRAGLFF. CDR3 nucleotide sequence: TGTGCCAGCATAGGTTCCCGGGCGGGACTGTTTTTT. The full variable domain, its missing parts supplied by reference TRBV28 and TRBJ1-4, is DVKVTQSSRYLVKRTGEKVFLECVQDMDHENMFWYRQDPGLGLRLIYFSYDVKMKEKGDIPEGYSVSREKKERFSLILESASTNQTSMYLCASIGSRAGLFFGSGTQLSVL.

This clone appeared a few times. This chain links TRBV29-1 with TRBJ2-1; 12 bases map to TRBD2. CDR1 is SQVTM and CDR2 is ANQGSEA in the germline V gene. This CDR3 is 16 amino acids long. Unmatched junction bases numbered 10, after V lost 2 bases and J lost 8 bases. CDR3 bases: TGCAGCGTTGAACCCCTGCTAGCGGGGGGGGTGGATGAGCAGTTCTTC. Translated: CSVEPLLAGGVDEQFF.

This clone showed up just a few times. The chain joins TRBV28 to TRBJ2-7, with 7 nucleotides matching TRBD2. CDR3 length: 16 amino acids. CDR1 is MDHEN, CDR2 SYDVKM, per germline. Losses at the gene ends were 3 bases for V and 2 bases for J; bases not matched to a gene: 10. The chain's CDR3 is CASSFKPSGATYEQYF. CDR3 sequence (DNA): TGTGCCAGCAGTTTCAAACCAAGCGGGGCTACCTACGAGCAGTACTTC.

The chain employs TRBV18 and TRBJ1-3, with a weak D call TRBD1 (5 bases). Trimming cost V 0 bases and J 0 bases, with 6 bases left between them. CDR1 KGHSH and CDR2 LQKENI come from the germline V gene. The CDR3 is made up of 15 amino acids. The CDR3 spells CASSPPGRSGNTIYF. CDR3 coding DNA: TGTGCCAGCTCACCACCGGGGCGCTCTGGAAACACCATATATTTT.

V gene TRBV2 combines with J gene TRBJ2-7; possible D gene TRBD1, 6 bases. The germline gives CDR1 SNHLY, CDR2 FYNNEI. With 3 bases removed from V and 5 bases from J, the gap between germline ends came to 17 bases. The CDR3 runs to 15 residues. This CDR3 is CASSESQGIWDEQYF. The DNA of the CDR3 is TGTGCCAGCAGTGAGTCTCAGGGGATATGGGACGAGCAGTACTTC.

This rearrangement joins TRBV27 to TRBJ1-1; a possible D gene is TRBD1 (5 bases). The germline V gene encodes CDR1 MNHEY and CDR2 SMNVEV (reference sequence). Trimming removed 5 bases from V and 3 bases from J, with 13 bases in between. The CDR3 loop spans 14 amino acids. The CDR3 loop is CASSRIGEDTEAFF. The CDR3 DNA sequence: TGTGCCAGCAGTCGGATAGGGGAGGACACTGAAGCTTTCTTT.

This clone was detected only once. The rearrangement joins TRBV11-3 to TRBJ2-5, with TRBD1 matching 7 bases. Per germline, CDR1 SGHNT and CDR2 YENEEA. With V trimmed by 5 bases and J by 2 bases, 5 bases remained unmatched. The CDR3 totals 14 residues. DNA for the CDR3: TGTGCCAGCAGCCGACAGGGCTCTCAAGAGACCCAGTACTTC. Protein sequence: CASSRQGSQETQYF.

The chain combines TRBV7-7 with TRBJ2-3; 10 bases agree with TRBD2. The V gene's germline CDR1 is SSHAT and CDR2 FNYEAQ (reference sequence). The junction had 5 bases not matched to a gene; V was cut back by 5 bases and J by 0 bases. This CDR3 is built from 16 residues. The DNA of the CDR3 is TGTGCCAGCAGCGCCATAGCGGGGGGAAGCACAGATACGCAGTATTTT. This translates into CASSAIAGGSTDTQYF.

This rearrangement joins TRBV18 to TRBJ1-2; TRBD1 aligns across 7 bases. CDR3 length equals 20 residues. The germline CDR1 and CDR2 sequences are KGHSH and LQKENI. Trimming at V came to 4 bases and at J to 8 bases, leaving 28 bases not matched to a gene. The CDR3 nucleotides read TGTGCCAGCTCACTCCTACAAGTAGGTGGGACAGCCGGATCTGAGCGGGGCTACACCTTC. This sequence encodes CASSLLQVGGTAGSERGYTF. Supplemented by reference TRBV18 and TRBJ1-2, the full variable domain reads NAGVMQNPRHLVRRRGQEARLRCSPMKGHSHVYWYRQLPEEGLKFMVYLQKENIIDESGMPKERFSAEFPKEGPSILRIQQVVRGDSAAYFCASSLLQVGGTAGSERGYTFGSGTRLTVV.

The rearrangement uses TRBV7-4 and TRBJ2-1; D is uncertain. Deletions cut 4 bases from V and 0 bases from J, with 16 bases between. CDR1 and CDR2 from the germline V gene are SGHVT and SQSDAQ. The CDR3 is 17 amino acids. The CDR3 DNA follows: TGTGCCAGCAGCTCAAGTTCCCGGTCAAGCTCCTACAATGAGCAGTTCTTC. Amino acids: CASSSSSRSSSYNEQFF.

The V call is TRBV28, the J call TRBJ2-7; D uncertain. V was shortened by 5 bases and J by 0 bases, with 14 bases between the two germline ends. The V gene's germline CDR1 is MDHEN and CDR2 SYDVKM. There are 15 residues in the CDR3. This chain's CDR3 is CASSPPVGNSYEQYF. In DNA, the CDR3 is TGTGCCAGCAGTCCCCCTGTGGGCAACTCCTACGAGCAGTACTTC.